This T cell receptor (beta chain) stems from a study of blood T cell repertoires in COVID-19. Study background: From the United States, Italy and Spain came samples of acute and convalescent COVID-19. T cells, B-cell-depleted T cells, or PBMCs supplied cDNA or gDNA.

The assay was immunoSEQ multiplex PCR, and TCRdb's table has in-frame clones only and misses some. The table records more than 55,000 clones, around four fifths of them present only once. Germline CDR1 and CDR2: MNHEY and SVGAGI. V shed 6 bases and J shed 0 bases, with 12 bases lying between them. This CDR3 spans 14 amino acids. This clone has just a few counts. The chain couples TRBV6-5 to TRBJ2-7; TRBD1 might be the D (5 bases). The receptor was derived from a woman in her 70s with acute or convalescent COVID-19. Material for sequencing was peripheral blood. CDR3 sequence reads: CASSQGGRSYEQYF. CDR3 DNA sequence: TGTGCCAGCAGCCAGGGTGGCCGCTCCTACGAGCAGTACTTC.